Shown below are 18 T cell receptor beta chains from a single sample sequenced in a study of patients and donors after allogeneic stem cell transplantation (dated by TCRdb to 2019 to 2021). Receptors were amplified or captured by RT-PCR. Sequencing was performed on a NextSeq 550. Through fastp at Q25 and MiXCR, TCRdb rebuilt clones from the public reads, retaining in-frame beta chains. Every CDR3 protein is listed once, alongside the most common genes and DNA of its rows. This sample gives about 9,900 distinct CDR3 sequences in total; about 6.4% of them show up just once. The top ten constitute roughly 27% of the sample. The specimen sequenced was blood, either unsorted or a sorted T cell fraction (not recorded which). These receptor sequences come from a human donor who was either an allogeneic HSCT recipient or a stem cell or donor lymphocyte infusion donor (not recorded which). It is not recorded whose cells these are; they may come from a transplant donor.

This clonotype was seen ten or more times. The J gene is TRBJ1-1, the V gene TRBV6-2 or TRBV6-3; the D is unclear. CDR1 and CDR2 (germline): MNHEY, SVGEGT. Trimming took off 8 bases at V and 5 bases at J, with 12 bases between the two ends. CDR3 size: 12 residues. CDR3 coding DNA: TGTGCCAGCGGGTCGAGTTGGACTGAAGCTTTCTTT. Amino acids: CASGSSWTEAFF.

The table lists this clonotype with many counts. This sequence joins TRBV29-1 and TRBJ1-3; D ambiguous. Between the trimmed V and J ends, which lost 6 bases and 2 bases, there was a span of 5 bases. The length of the CDR3 is 11 residues. Germline V gene data show CDR1 as SQVTM and CDR2 as ANQGSEA. The CDR3, as DNA: TGCAGCGTCGTAACTGGAAACACCATATATTTT. Protein: CSVVTGNTIYF.

This clonotype was seen many times. The chain carries TRBV11-2 and TRBJ2-3; TRBD2 matches 8 bases. V trimming: 0 bases; J trimming: 2 bases; junction bases outside the gene matches: 7. CDR3 length: 17 amino acids. Germline CDR1 reads SGHAT; CDR2 reads FQNNGV. This CDR3 reads CASSLDLERGYTDTQYF. CDR3 in DNA: TGTGCCAGCAGCTTAGATCTTGAGCGGGGGTACACAGATACGCAGTATTTT.

This clonotype was observed many times. This rearrangement joins TRBV14 to TRBJ2-3; no firm D call. Germline loops: CDR1 SGHDN, CDR2 FVKESK. This CDR3 contains 14 residues. V lost 0 bases, J lost 2 bases, and 6 bases lay in between. CDR3 region: CASSQDLITDTQYF. CDR3 nucleotides: TGTGCCAGCAGCCAAGATCTGATCACAGATACGCAGTATTTT.

This clonotype ranks as medium-sized. The gene calls are TRBV9 and TRBJ1-6; no clear D gene. Germline V lookup: CDR1 SGDLS, CDR2 YYNGEE. V lost 0 bases and J 3 bases, leaving 7 bases between the germline ends. The CDR3 spans 15 residues. Here the CDR3 reads CASSVGGSYNSPLHF. CDR3 bases: TGTGCCAGCAGCGTAGGCGGCAGCTATAATTCACCCCTCCACTTT.

As DNA, the CDR3 is TGTGCCAGCAGTTACTCTAGGGGAAGCAATCAGCCCCAGCATTTT. It codes for CASSYSRGSNQPQHF. The chain combines TRBV6-2 or TRBV6-3 with TRBJ1-5; D is perhaps TRBD1 (5 bases). This CDR3 has 15 residues. Trimming took off 0 bases at V and 1 base at J, with 7 bases between the two ends. The germline V gene encodes CDR1 MNHEY and CDR2 SVGEGT.

There are a few counts of this clonotype. V and J are TRBV7-2 and TRBJ2-7, with 10 bases aligning to TRBD1. Germline assignment: CDR1 SGHTA and CDR2 FQGNSA. The CDR3 contains 15 residues. The trim removed 6 bases at V and 3 bases at J, leaving 8 bases unmatched. Here the CDR3 DNA reads TGTGCCAGCAGTCAGGGACAGGGGATTTTCTACGAGCAGTACTTC. Its protein is CASSQGQGIFYEQYF.

CDR3 amino acids: CASTSSGPDEQFF. CDR3 nucleotide sequence: TGTGCCAGCACCTCATCAGGTCCCGATGAGCAGTTCTTC. The chain recombines TRBV5-4 with TRBJ2-1; D is uncertain. Germline V lookup: CDR1 SGHNT, CDR2 YYREEE (reference sequence). CDR3 length: 13 amino acids. With 6 bases removed from V and 8 bases from J, the gap between germline ends came to 15 bases.

V is TRBV14 and J is TRBJ2-2; the D gene is possibly TRBD2 (5 bases). CDR1 and CDR2 from the germline V gene are SGHDN and FVKESK. The CDR3 spans 14 residues. V was clipped by 6 bases and J by 4 bases, with 12 bases between them. CDR3 in amino acids: CASRITGTTGELFF. The DNA for the CDR3 is TGTGCCAGCAGGATAACGGGAACCACCGGGGAGCTGTTTTTT.

At least ten counts were recorded for this clonotype. V is TRBV11-2 and J is TRBJ2-3; the D is unclear. Trimming pared 4 bases from V and 6 bases from J, leaving 11 bases between. Germline values: CDR1 SGHAT, CDR2 FQNNGV. The CDR3 length is 13 residues. The CDR3 DNA reads as TGTGCCAGCAGCTCGACCCCCGGGGATACGCAGTATTTT. This codes for CASSSTPGDTQYF.

This clonotype showed up many times. The genes are TRBV28 and TRBJ1-4; D is unclear. CDR3 length: 15 residues. V gave up 4 bases and J gave up 7 bases, with 16 bases separating them. Germline values: CDR1 MDHEN, CDR2 SYDVKM. This chain's CDR3 is CASSSSAGRGEKLFF. The CDR3 DNA reads TGTGCCAGCAGTTCTTCCGCGGGGAGAGGTGAAAAACTGTTTTTT.

Ten or more counts support this clonotype. V is TRBV15 and J is TRBJ1-2; the match to TRBD1 covers 11 bases. CDR1 LNHNV and CDR2 YYDKDF come from the germline V gene (reference sequence). V lost 2 bases, J lost 4 bases, and 6 bases stayed unmatched. There are 16 residues in the CDR3. The CDR3 DNA reads as TGTGCCACCAGCAGATCCGGGACAGGGGGGAGCTATGGCTACACCTTC. Its translation is CATSRSGTGGSYGYTF. Drawing the rest from reference TRBV15 and TRBJ1-2, the complete variable domain is DAMVIQNPRYQVTQFGKPVTLSCSQTLNHNVMYWYQQKSSQAPKLLFHYYDKDFNNEADTPDNFQSRRPNTSFCFLDIRSPGLGDTAMYLCATSRSGTGGSYGYTFGSGTRLTVV.

This sequence joins TRBV20-1 and TRBJ2-7; D possibly corresponds to TRBD1 (5 bases). Trimming took off 5 bases at V and 3 bases at J, with 8 bases between the two ends. The germline gives CDR1 DFQATT, CDR2 SNEGSKA (reference sequence). This CDR3 contains 11 residues. CDR3 amino acids: CSALQGYEQYF. The CDR3 DNA is TGCAGTGCTCTCCAGGGCTACGAGCAGTACTTC.

The chain carries TRBV28 and TRBJ2-1, with TRBD2 matching 13 bases. V shed 6 bases, J shed 6 bases, and the junction held 8 bases outside the gene matches. The V gene's germline CDR1 is MDHEN and CDR2 SYDVKM. The CDR3 loop spans 16 amino acids. This CDR3 is CASSRWTSGSRNEQFF. The CDR3, as DNA: TGTGCCAGCAGCCGATGGACTAGCGGGAGTCGCAATGAGCAGTTCTTC.

This clonotype qualifies as medium-sized (0.01 to 0.1%). The rearrangement uses TRBV27 and TRBJ1-1; 10 bases are a match to TRBD1. The CDR3 has 13 amino acids. V lost 4 bases to trimming and J lost 5 bases; unmatched junction nucleotides: 1. Germline V lookup: CDR1 MNHEY, CDR2 SMNVEV (reference sequence). CDR3: CASSSGQGTEAFF. The CDR3 nucleotides read TGTGCCAGCAGTTCGGGACAGGGGACTGAAGCTTTCTTT.

This clonotype has only a few counts. The gene calls are TRBV12-3 or TRBV12-4 and TRBJ2-2; D unresolved. The CDR3 is 12 residues long. Trimming stripped 7 bases from V and 6 bases from J, with 9 bases between. The CDR3 spells CASNPGAGELFF. The CDR3 nucleotides read TGTGCCAGCAATCCGGGCGCCGGGGAGCTGTTTTTT.

This sequence joins TRBV6-1 and TRBJ2-6; the D gene is possibly TRBD1 (5 bases). The V end was cut by 3 bases, the J end by 2 bases, with 11 bases between. CDR3 length equals 16 residues. Germline loops: CDR1 MNHNS, CDR2 SASEGT. CDR3 protein: CASSESGLTGANVLTF. The CDR3 nucleotides are TGTGCCAGCAGTGAGTCAGGGTTAACTGGGGCCAACGTCCTGACTTTC.

This clonotype has just a few counts. V is TRBV19 and J is TRBJ1-1, with TRBD1 as a possible D gene (5 bases). The V end lost 6 bases, the J end lost 0 bases, and 14 bases lay between the germline ends. The CDR3 length is 15 residues. Germline lookup yields CDR1 LNHDA and CDR2 SQIVND (reference sequence). CDR3 coding DNA: TGTGCCAGTAGCGGCCTTTGGGGGGTGAACACTGAAGCTTTCTTT. Translated: CASSGLWGVNTEAFF.